The 26 T cell receptor beta chains below come from one sample, sequenced in a study of long-term antiretroviral therapy in people with HIV. Samples were assayed with immunoSEQ v3.0 at survey level. Libraries were prepared by immunoSEQ multiplex PCR; TCRdb keeps only in-frame clonotypes and omits some of them. The sample holds more than 15,000 clones, 91% seen once. Here the sequenced sample was unsorted PBMCs, taken 0.3 years after starting antiretroviral therapy. The receptors stem from a man aged 55 to 70 with HIV.

The V gene is TRBV5-4, the J gene TRBJ2-1; a weak D match, TRBD2 (7 bases). CDR1 is SGHNT, CDR2 YYREEE, per germline (reference sequence). V lost 2 bases, J lost 8 bases, and 20 bases lay in between. CDR3 size: 16 residues. The CDR3 DNA is TGTGCCAGCAGCTTCCTAGGGGGGAGGGGAGAAGATGAGCAGTTCTTC. Amino acids: CASSFLGGRGEDEQFF.

The chain employs TRBV5-1 and TRBJ1-1; D remains unclear. The CDR3 runs 15 residues. The V gene lost 4 bases and the J gene lost 4 bases, with 17 bases spanning the gap. Germline loops: CDR1 SGHRS, CDR2 YFSETQ. CDR3 sequence: CASSTGTLTGTEAFF. CDR3 DNA: TGCGCCAGCAGCACCGGAACGTTGACGGGCACTGAAGCTTTCTTT.

The rearrangement links TRBV7-8 to TRBJ1-1, with D unresolved. Germline V gene lookup returns CDR1 SGHVS and CDR2 FQNEAQ. V lost 5 bases and J lost 8, with 9 bases in between. The CDR3 runs 11 residues. For the CDR3, the DNA is TGTGCCAGCAGCCCTCTTATAGAAGCTTTCTTT. Translation gives CASSPLIEAFF.

This chain connects TRBV27 to TRBJ2-5; D might be TRBD1 (6 bases). The CDR3 sequence is 18 residues long. Germline V gives CDR1 MNHEY, CDR2 SMNVEV (reference sequence). The ends were cut back, 7 bases at V and 2 bases at J, with 26 bases in the middle. In nucleotides, the CDR3 is TGTGCCAGCAAACAATTATATTTGGGACAAGGGAATCAAGAGACCCAGTACTTC. Translated: CASKQLYLGQGNQETQYF.

The chain couples TRBV28 to TRBJ2-3; 11 bases fit TRBD2. In germline, CDR1 is MDHEN, CDR2 SYDVKM. This CDR3 contains 17 residues. The V gene end was trimmed by 10 bases and the J gene end by 5 bases; junction bases not matched to a gene: 17. Here the CDR3 DNA reads TGTGCCACCACCGACCTTATAGCGGGGGGGCATGGAGATACGCAGTATTTT. This codes for CATTDLIAGGHGDTQYF.

In DNA, the CDR3 is TGTGCCAGCTCACCAACGACTTCCTACGAGCAGTACTTC. It yields the protein CASSPTTSYEQYF. This rearrangement joins TRBV18 to TRBJ2-7; D gene uncertain. Looked up from germline, CDR1 is KGHSH and CDR2 is LQKENI. Trimming left V 2 bases short and J 1 base short, with 6 bases between. This CDR3 comprises 13 residues. The variable domain in full, completed from reference TRBV18 and TRBJ2-7, reads NAGVMQNPRHLVRRRGQEARLRCSPMKGHSHVYWYRQLPEEGLKFMVYLQKENIIDESGMPKERFSAEFPKEGPSILRIQQVVRGDSAAYFCASSPTTSYEQYFGPGTRLTVT.

The chain has TRBV5-7 and TRBJ2-1; the D call may be TRBD1 or TRBD2 (5 bases each). TRBV5-7 is an ORF, and what it does is uncertain. Trimming left V 5 bases short and J 0 bases short, with 24 bases between. CDR3 length: 19 amino acids. In nucleotides, the CDR3 is TGTGCCAGCAGTTACCCGGGACCCCCCAGGCCTAGCTCCTACAATGAGCAGTTCTTC. This gives the protein CASSYPGPPRPSSYNEQFF.

J is TRBJ2-7 and V is TRBV6-4; 8 positions agree with TRBD2. The junction had 9 bases not matched to a gene; V was cut back by 4 bases and J by 4 bases. This CDR3 is 15 amino acids long. The germline gives CDR1 MRHNA, CDR2 SNTAGT. In DNA, the CDR3 is TGTGCCAGCAGTGCCTTACTAGCGGTTCAATACGAGCAGTACTTC. Translating gives CASSALLAVQYEQYF.

The chain joins TRBV7-2 to TRBJ2-2, with a tentative D call TRBD1 (5 bases). Germline V lookup: CDR1 SGHTA, CDR2 FQGNSA. The V gene lost 2 bases and the J gene lost 0 bases, with 10 bases spanning the gap. This CDR3 is built from 16 residues. The CDR3 reads CASSLMWTSNTGELFF. The CDR3 nucleotides are TGTGCCAGCAGCTTAATGTGGACATCGAACACCGGGGAGCTGTTTTTT. Variable domain in full (rest from reference TRBV7-2 and TRBJ2-2): GAGVSQSPSNKVTEKGKDVELRCDPISGHTALYWYRQSLGQGLEFLIYFQGNSAPDKSGLPSDRFSAERTGGSVSTLTIQRTQQEDSAVYLCASSLMWTSNTGELFFGEGSRLTVL.

The chain has TRBV6-6 and TRBJ1-1; TRBD1 is a possible D gene (5 bases). V was trimmed by 6 bases and J by 4 bases, leaving 15 bases between them. The CDR3 is 14 amino acids. Germline assignment: CDR1 MNHNY and CDR2 SVGAGI (reference sequence). CDR3 bases: TGTGCCAGCAGGTACCCGGGGGTGTCCACTGAAGCTTTCTTT. This gives the protein CASRYPGVSTEAFF.

The rearrangement uses TRBV30 and TRBJ1-1; D perhaps matches TRBD1 (5 bases). V gave up 0 bases and J gave up 6 bases, with 20 bases separating them. The V gene's germline CDR1 is GTSNPN and CDR2 SVGIG (reference sequence). The CDR3 consists of 16 residues. The CDR3 sequence is CAWSVSGGAPRSEAFF. The CDR3 DNA sequence: TGTGCCTGGAGTGTAAGCGGTGGGGCTCCGCGGTCTGAAGCTTTCTTT. The full variable domain, its missing parts supplied by reference TRBV30 and TRBJ1-1, is SQTIHQWPATLVQPVGSPLSLECTVEGTSNPNLYWYRQAAGRGLQLLFYSVGIGQISSEVPQNLSASRPQDRQFILSSKKLLLSDSGFYLCAWSVSGGAPRSEAFFGQGTRLTVV.

The CDR3 nucleotides read TGTGCCAGCAGCTTAAATCCGGCGGAGACCCAGTACTTC. Protein product: CASSLNPAETQYF. The chain couples TRBV7-3 to TRBJ2-5, with D unresolved. The CDR3 consists of 13 residues. The germline gives CDR1 SGHTA, CDR2 FQGTGA. V was trimmed by 1 base and J by 5 bases, leaving 8 bases between them.

V gene TRBV29-1 combines with J gene TRBJ1-4, with D hard to call. V gave up 0 bases and J gave up 4 bases, with 9 bases separating them. Germline lookup yields CDR1 SQVTM and CDR2 ANQGSEA. CDR3 size: 14 residues. CDR3 in DNA: TGCAGCGTTGAAGAGTCAGGAGATAATGAAAAACTGTTTTTT. Amino acids: CSVEESGDNEKLFF.

V usage is TRBV4-3 and J usage is TRBJ1-2, with a weak D call TRBD1 (6 bases). The CDR3 is made up of 14 amino acids. Looked up from germline, CDR1 is LGHNA and CDR2 is YSLEER. V was trimmed by 0 bases and J by 5 bases, leaving 10 bases between them. DNA of the CDR3: TGCGCCAGCAGCCAAGATTTTAGGGGGTATGGCTACACCTTC. It encodes CASSQDFRGYGYTF.

The V and J genes are TRBV19 and TRBJ1-1; D is possibly TRBD1 (5 bases). Trimming shortened V by 4 bases and J by 2 bases, and 14 bases separated the two germline ends. This CDR3 has 15 residues. The germline CDR1 and CDR2 sequences are LNHDA and SQIVND (reference sequence). The CDR3 spells CASSTTGTGNTEAFF. The CDR3 DNA reads TGTGCCAGTAGTACCACCGGGACCGGTAACACTGAAGCTTTCTTT.

The sample holds one count of this clone. This chain uses TRBV5-1 with TRBJ1-2; D is undetermined. Germline values: CDR1 SGHRS, CDR2 YFSETQ. Trimming removed 0 bases from V and 7 bases from J, with 4 bases in between. The CDR3 totals 11 residues. The CDR3 loop reads CASSLEGGYTF. In DNA form, the CDR3 reads TGCGCCAGCAGCTTGGAGGGTGGCTACACCTTC. The whole variable domain, filled in from reference TRBV5-1 and TRBJ1-2, reads KAGVTQTPRYLIKTRGQQVTLSCSPISGHRSVSWYQQTPGQGLQFLFEYFSETQRNKGNFPGRFSGRQFSNSRSEMNVSTLELGDSALYLCASSLEGGYTFGSGTRLTVV.

CDR3 protein: CASSDLYLSSYNEQFF. The CDR3 nucleotides are TGTGCCAGCAGTGACCTTTACCTGAGCTCCTACAATGAGCAGTTCTTC. V and J are TRBV2 and TRBJ2-1; D call uncertain. V was trimmed by 3 bases and J by 0 bases, leaving 12 bases between them. The CDR3 is 16 residues long. The germline V gene has CDR1 SNHLY and CDR2 FYNNEI.

This clone came up once. The chain recombines TRBV5-1 with TRBJ1-1; 9 bases match TRBD1. Germline assignment: CDR1 SGHRS and CDR2 YFSETQ. The CDR3 is 17 residues long. V shed 4 bases, J shed 2 bases, and the junction held 12 bases outside the gene matches. CDR3 coding DNA: TGCGCCAGCAGCACACGACAGGGGGGTTCCCTAAACACTGAAGCTTTCTTT. As protein: CASSTRQGGSLNTEAFF. The full variable domain, with the rest looked up from reference TRBV5-1 and TRBJ1-1, is KAGVTQTPRYLIKTRGQQVTLSCSPISGHRSVSWYQQTPGQGLQFLFEYFSETQRNKGNFPGRFSGRQFSNSRSEMNVSTLELGDSALYLCASSTRQGGSLNTEAFFGQGTRLTVV.

This clone was detected only a few times. The chain links TRBV2 to TRBJ2-5; D may be TRBD1 (6 bases). The CDR3 extends over 12 amino acids. V was pared by 10 bases and J by 3 bases, with 12 bases between. Per the germline V gene, CDR1 is SNHLY and CDR2 is FYNNEI. CDR3: CATQGLEETQYF. CDR3 DNA sequence: TGTGCCACCCAGGGGTTAGAAGAGACCCAGTACTTC. The full variable domain, rest sourced from reference TRBV2 and TRBJ2-5, is EPEVTQTPSHQVTQMGQEVILRCVPISNHLYFYWYRQILGQKVEFLVSFYNNEISEKSEIFDDQFSVERPDGSNFTLKIRSTKLEDSAMYFCATQGLEETQYFGPGTRLLVL.

The gene calls are TRBV7-9 and TRBJ2-1, with 8 bases matching TRBD1. The CDR3 loop spans 14 amino acids. Trimming removed 5 bases from V and 5 bases from J; junction bases left unmatched: 5. CDR1 and CDR2 from the germline V gene are SEHNR and FQNEAQ (reference sequence). CDR3 DNA: TGTGCCAGCAGCCTCGGGACAGGCCACAATGAGCAGTTCTTC. It is translated as CASSLGTGHNEQFF.

By share of the sample, this clone is medium-sized (0.01 to 0.1%). The rearrangement joins TRBV27 to TRBJ2-7, with unresolved D. Germline values: CDR1 MNHEY, CDR2 SMNVEV (reference sequence). The CDR3 runs 14 residues. V lost 7 bases to trimming and J lost 0 bases, with 13 bases between them. DNA of the CDR3: TGTGCCAGCACAAGAGCTCCCGGCTCCTACGAGCAGTACTTC. This encodes CASTRAPGSYEQYF.

The chain recombines TRBV4-3 with TRBJ1-6, with D possibly being TRBD1 (6 bases). CDR1 is LGHNA and CDR2 is YSLEER in the germline V gene. V dropped 0 bases and J dropped 8 bases, with 11 bases sitting between them. The CDR3 is 15 residues long. CDR3 sequence: CASSQDSRGHSPLHF. The CDR3 DNA follows: TGCGCCAGCAGCCAAGATTCCAGGGGACATTCACCCCTCCACTTT.

The V gene is TRBV9, the J gene TRBJ2-1, with D maybe TRBD1 (6 bases). This CDR3 contains 14 residues. CDR1 and CDR2 from the germline V gene are SGDLS and YYNGEE. Trimming left V 6 bases short and J 0 bases short, with 10 bases between. CDR3 DNA: TGTGCCAGCACCAGACAGGACTCCTACAATGAGCAGTTCTTC. Its protein product is CASTRQDSYNEQFF.

The chain links TRBV14 to TRBJ1-1; 7 bases map to TRBD1. J lost 4 bases, V lost 6 bases, and 5 bases had no gene match. CDR1 and CDR2 (germline): SGHDN, FVKESK. The CDR3 spans 13 residues. DNA for the CDR3: TGTGCCAGCAGACTCAGGGGGGGCACTGAAGCTTTCTTT. Translated, it gives CASRLRGGTEAFF.

The J gene is TRBJ2-1, the V gene TRBV6-5; D ambiguous. CDR1 is MNHEY, CDR2 SVGAGI, per germline. The CDR3 spans 14 residues. Trimming took 2 bases from V and 5 from J, leaving 10 bases between them. In DNA, the CDR3 is TGTGCCAGCAGTTACGCGGCTTCGGACAATGAGCAGTTCTTC. Protein product: CASSYAASDNEQFF.

V usage is TRBV5-8 and J usage is TRBJ2-3; a possible D gene is TRBD2 (5 bases). CDR1 is SGHTS, CDR2 YDEGEE, per germline. The CDR3 runs to 14 residues. V shed 7 bases and J shed 2 bases, with 14 bases lying between them. The CDR3: CASLDRGYTDTQYF. CDR3 DNA sequence: TGTGCCAGCCTGGACCGGGGTTACACAGATACGCAGTATTTT.